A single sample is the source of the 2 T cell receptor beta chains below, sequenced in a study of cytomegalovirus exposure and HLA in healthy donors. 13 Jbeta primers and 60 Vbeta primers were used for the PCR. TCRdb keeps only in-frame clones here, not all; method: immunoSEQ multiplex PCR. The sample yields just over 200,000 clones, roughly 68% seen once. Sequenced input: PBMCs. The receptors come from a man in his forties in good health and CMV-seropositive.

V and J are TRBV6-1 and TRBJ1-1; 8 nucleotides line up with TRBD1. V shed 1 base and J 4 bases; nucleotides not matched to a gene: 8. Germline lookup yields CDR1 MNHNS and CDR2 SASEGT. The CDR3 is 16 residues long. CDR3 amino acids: CASSEGVGRGRTEAFF. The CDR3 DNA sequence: TGTGCCAGCAGTGAAGGAGTGGGCAGGGGGCGCACTGAAGCTTTCTTT.

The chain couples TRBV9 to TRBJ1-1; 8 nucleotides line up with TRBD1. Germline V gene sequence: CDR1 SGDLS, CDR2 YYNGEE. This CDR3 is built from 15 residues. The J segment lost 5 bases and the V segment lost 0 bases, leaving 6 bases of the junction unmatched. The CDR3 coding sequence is TGTGCCAGCAGCGTAGATCAGGGGGCGCGGACTGAAGCTTTCTTT. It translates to CASSVDQGARTEAFF.